This TCR beta chain comes out of a study of T-cell memory formation after mild COVID-19. General study points: Clones from the second wave (peaking day 37) had unconfirmed SARS-CoV-2 specificity. Contracting clones, day 15 to 85, had balanced CD4/CD8, and later expanders favored CD4+.

After removal of 5 bases from V and 6 bases from J, the junction contained 10 bases not matched to a gene. This CDR3 spans 14 amino acids. Germline-derived CDR1 and CDR2 are LNHDA and SQIVND (reference sequence). Libraries for TCRalpha and TCRbeta carried sample barcodes and unique molecular identifiers via 5'RACE. MiXCR, run by TCRdb on the 5' RACE reads, gives a single entry per CDR3 protein. There are under 700,000 distinct CDR3 sequences in the sample; about 20% occur only once, and about 12% lies in the top ten. This clonotype was observed many times. Its specificity is unknown. The material sequenced was PBMCs or a T cell subset sorted from them (not recorded which). The TCR sequence derives from an adult woman who had mild COVID-19 (a few samples of this study predate the infection). Cell type and time point are not known. V and J are TRBV19 and TRBJ2-7, with 7 bases identical to TRBD1. The CDR3 loop is CASSFAWAGGEQYF. The CDR3 region has the DNA TGTGCCAGTAGTTTCGCCTGGGCAGGGGGCGAGCAGTACTTC.